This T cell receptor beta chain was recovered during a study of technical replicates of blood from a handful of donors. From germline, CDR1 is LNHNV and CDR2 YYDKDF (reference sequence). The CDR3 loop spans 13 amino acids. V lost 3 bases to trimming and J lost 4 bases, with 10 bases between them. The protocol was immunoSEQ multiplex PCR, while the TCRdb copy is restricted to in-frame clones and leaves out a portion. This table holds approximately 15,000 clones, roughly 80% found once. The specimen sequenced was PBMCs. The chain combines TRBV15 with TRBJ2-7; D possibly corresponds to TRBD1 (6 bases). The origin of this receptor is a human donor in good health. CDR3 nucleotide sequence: TGTGCCACCAGCAGTGACGGACAGTACGAGCAGTACTTC. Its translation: CATSSDGQYEQYF.